This T cell receptor beta chain stems from a study of control samples from healthy donors and cancer patients (dated by TCRdb to the early 2020s). V loses 3 bases, J loses 2 bases, and the germline ends lie 14 bases apart. The CDR3 spans 15 residues, from the cysteine through the valine. The CDR3 DNA has 45 bases and is translated from base 1. The germline V gene encodes CDR1 MNHNS and CDR2 SASEGT. A remark on this clone: Its antigen target is currently unknown. There are no base qualities to consult, and no much larger clone falls within one base.

The method behind the library was the immunoSEQ multiplex PCR assay. Here the immuneACCESS table is served through TCRdb, limited to in-frame sequences with V and J called. Missing clones are a known gap in these copies; in checked studies unresolved V genes cover under half, and the rest lacks a known reason. Recorded for this sample are around 120,000 clones; 93% of them occurred a single time. The ten largest account for around 2.5% of the sample. This clonotype originated in a man aged 25-45 years in good health. Specimen: blood. The rearrangement joined TRBV6-1 to TRBJ2-7; TRBD1 is perhaps the D gene, given 6 matching bases. The CDR3 reads CASSDRQDGAYEQYV. In nucleotides, the sequence is TGTGCCAGCAGTGACAGACAGGATGGGGCCTACGAGCAGTACGTC.